This T cell receptor (beta chain) was obtained from a study of blood T cell repertoires in COVID-19. Authors' data handling: Amplification with reference gene primers provided the estimates of nucleated cell counts. Sequencing used immunoSEQ multiplex PCR; TCRdb keeps in-frame clones, though not all of them. The DNA was the basis for D and trimming; V, J and clone size are from that table. Of a few hundred thousand clones in the sample, around 75% are singletons; the top ten hold approximately 5.4%. The germline V gene has CDR1 MNHEY and CDR2 SMNVEV (reference sequence). V lost 2 bases and J lost 4, with 10 bases in between. This CDR3 comprises 14 residues.

This chain joins TRBV27 and TRBJ2-3; D is unresolved. Sequenced input: peripheral blood. The source of this sequence is a human donor in a cohort sampled during active COVID-19. CDR3 sequence: CASSLRFGSDTQYF. For the CDR3, the DNA is TGTGCCAGCAGTTTACGTTTCGGTTCAGATACGCAGTATTTT.